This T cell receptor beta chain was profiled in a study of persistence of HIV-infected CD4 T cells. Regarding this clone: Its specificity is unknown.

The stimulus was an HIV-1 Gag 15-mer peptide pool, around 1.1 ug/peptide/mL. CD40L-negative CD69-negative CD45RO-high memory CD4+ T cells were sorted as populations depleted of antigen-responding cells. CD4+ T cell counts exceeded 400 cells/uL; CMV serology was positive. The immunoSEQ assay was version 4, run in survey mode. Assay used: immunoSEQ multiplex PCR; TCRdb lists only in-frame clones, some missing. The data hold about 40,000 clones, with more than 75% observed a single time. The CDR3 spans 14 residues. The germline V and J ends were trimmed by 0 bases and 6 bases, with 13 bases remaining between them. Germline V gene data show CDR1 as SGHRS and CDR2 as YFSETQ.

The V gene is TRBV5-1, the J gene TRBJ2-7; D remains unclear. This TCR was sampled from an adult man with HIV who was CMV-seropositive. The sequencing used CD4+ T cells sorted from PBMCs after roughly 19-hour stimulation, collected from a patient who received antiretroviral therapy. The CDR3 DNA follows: TGCGCCAGCAGCTTGGTTACGGGCTCGAGCGAGCAGTACTTC. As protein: CASSLVTGSSEQYF.